The 31 T cell receptor beta chains in this list originate from one sample, sequenced in a study of CD8+CD57+ T cells in acquired aplastic anemia. The TCR beta profiling, which covered VDJ combination and CDR3 sequence, was carried out using genomic DNA as the template. TCRdb ran MiXCR on the reads and lists one entry per CDR3 protein. The sample comprises around 180,000 distinct CDR3 sequences, about 60% of which are singletons, and 45% to 55% rests with the top ten. The sample comprised sorted CD4+, CD8+, or CD8+CD57+ T cells (not recorded which) from PBMCs. These receptors were collected from a human donor in good health.

This clonotype was detected ten times or more. The J gene is TRBJ2-1, the V gene TRBV30; perhaps TRBD1 as D (5 bases). Germline V lookup: CDR1 GTSNPN, CDR2 SVGIG (reference sequence). The CDR3 runs 11 residues. Trimming removed 0 bases at V and 8 bases at J, with 5 bases between. The CDR3: CAWSVQDEQFF. The CDR3, as DNA: TGTGCCTGGAGTGTACAGGATGAGCAGTTCTTC. Variable domain in full (rest from reference TRBV30 and TRBJ2-1): SQTIHQWPATLVQPVGSPLSLECTVEGTSNPNLYWYRQAAGRGLQLLFYSVGIGQISSEVPQNLSASRPQDRQFILSSKKLLLSDSGFYLCAWSVQDEQFFGPGTRLTVL.

This clonotype was seen only a few times. The chain links TRBV7-8 to TRBJ2-1; 8 positions agree with TRBD1. Per germline, CDR1 SGHVS and CDR2 FQNEAQ. V lost 5 bases, J lost 9 bases, and 18 bases stayed unmatched. The CDR3 runs to 17 residues. This CDR3 is CASSKVQGGGLGGEQFF. Written as DNA, the CDR3 is TGTGCCAGCAGCAAAGTACAGGGGGGAGGCTTAGGGGGTGAGCAGTTCTTC.

The chain recombines TRBV2 with TRBJ1-2; D uncertain. The V gene's germline CDR1 is SNHLY and CDR2 FYNNEI. V lost 5 bases and J 0 bases, leaving 13 bases between the germline ends. The CDR3 has 15 residues. CDR3 loop: CASSKSGTANYGYTF. CDR3 nucleotide sequence: TGTGCCAGCAGTAAGTCAGGAACAGCTAACTATGGCTACACCTTC. Looking up the rest from reference TRBV2 and TRBJ1-2 gives the full variable domain: EPEVTQTPSHQVTQMGQEVILRCVPISNHLYFYWYRQILGQKVEFLVSFYNNEISEKSEIFDDQFSVERPDGSNFTLKIRSTKLEDSAMYFCASSKSGTANYGYTFGSGTRLTVV.

V and J are TRBV9 and TRBJ2-1; D is unresolved. V lost 0 bases and J lost 0, with 7 bases in between. This CDR3 is built from 15 residues. The V gene's germline CDR1 is SGDLS and CDR2 YYNGEE. In DNA, the CDR3 is TGTGCCAGCAGCGTAGAGGACGGCTCCTACAATGAGCAGTTCTTC. It yields the protein CASSVEDGSYNEQFF.

This clonotype has just one count. The chain recombines TRBV20-1 with TRBJ2-5; D not resolved. Germline V gene lookup returns CDR1 DFQATT and CDR2 SNEGSKA (reference sequence). The CDR3 consists of 12 residues. The V gene lost 3 bases and the J gene lost 2 bases, with 7 bases spanning the gap. Here the CDR3 DNA reads TGCAGTGCTAGGGGCCCACAAGAGACCCAGTACTTC. This encodes CSARGPQETQYF.

Concerning this clonotype itself: As the CDR3 is not closed by the conserved phenylalanine or tryptophan, this likely results from a read error. The chain recombines TRBV9 with TRBJ2-7; TRBD1 matches at 8 bases. The germline V gene encodes CDR1 SGDLS and CDR2 YYNGEE. CDR3 length: 14 amino acids. V dropped 4 bases and J dropped 3; count of bases not matched to a gene: 6. CDR3 nucleotide sequence: TGTGCCAGCAGCCCCAGGGGGCGGCTCTACGAGCAGTACTGC. This encodes CASSPRGRLYEQYC.

This chain uses TRBV7-3 with TRBJ2-2; 9 bases align to TRBD2. Germline lookup yields CDR1 SGHTA and CDR2 FQGTGA. The CDR3 has 16 residues. V dropped 5 bases and J dropped 6; count of bases not matched to a gene: 10. For the CDR3, the DNA is TGTGCCAGCAGCCAAGATCGCGGGAGGGCGTCCGGGGAGCTGTTTTTT. This codes for CASSQDRGRASGELFF.

This clonotype was seen at least ten times. This chain links TRBV24-1 with TRBJ2-3; 11 nucleotides agree with TRBD2. Germline CDR1 and CDR2: KGHDR and SFDVKD. The junction had 12 bases not matched to a gene; V was cut back by 8 bases and J by 0 bases. The CDR3 extends over 18 amino acids. CDR3 sequence reads: CATNPGTSGNTSTDTQYF. The CDR3 DNA sequence: TGTGCCACCAATCCCGGGACTAGCGGAAACACTAGCACAGATACGCAGTATTTT.

This clonotype was detected only once. The J gene is TRBJ2-3, the V gene TRBV7-8, with 12 nucleotides matching TRBD2. CDR1 and CDR2 (germline): SGHVS, FQNEAQ. The CDR3 contains 17 residues. V gave up 5 bases and J gave up 2 bases; unmatched junction bases: 8. CDR3 region: CASSMRTSGAITDTQYF. The DNA for the CDR3 is TGTGCCAGCAGCATGCGGACTAGCGGGGCAATCACAGATACGCAGTATTTT.

To note about this clonotype: At one boundary the junction diverges from the germline segment, which might be a read error. V is TRBV29-1 and J is TRBJ2-7; D is perhaps TRBD1 (7 bases). This CDR3 comprises 14 residues. Germline V gene lookup returns CDR1 SQVTM and CDR2 ANQGSEA. CDR3 coding DNA: TGCAGCGTCGAAGCCGTCCAGGGGGGTATGAAGCAGTACTTC. Amino acid sequence: CSVEAVQGGMKQYF.

This clonotype was seen many times. V gene TRBV2 combines with J gene TRBJ1-2, with D possibly matching TRBD1 (6 bases). V was clipped by 7 bases and J by 6 bases, with 21 bases between them. This CDR3 contains 15 residues. Looked up from germline, CDR1 is SNHLY and CDR2 is FYNNEI. The CDR3 loop reads CASTDHPGGRDGYTF. CDR3 DNA: TGTGCCAGCACCGACCACCCGGGGGGCAGAGATGGCTACACCTTC.

V and J are TRBV20-1 and TRBJ2-5; D is tentatively TRBD1 or TRBD2 (6 bases each). The CDR3 sequence is 15 residues long. The germline V gene has CDR1 DFQATT and CDR2 SNEGSKA (reference sequence). V was cut by 4 bases and J by 7 bases, with 22 bases left in between. CDR3 DNA sequence: TGCAGTGCTACAGCTTTAGGACAGTTGGGGGGGACCCAGTACTTC. Its protein product is CSATALGQLGGTQYF.

This rearrangement joins TRBV2 to TRBJ2-1, with TRBD2 identical over 7 bases. Trimming removed 7 bases from V and 3 bases from J; junction bases left unmatched: 6. CDR3 length: 14 residues. Germline CDR1 and CDR2: SNHLY and FYNNEI. The CDR3 protein is CASKDGGGYNEQFF. The CDR3 region has the DNA TGTGCCAGCAAGGACGGCGGGGGCTACAATGAGCAGTTCTTC.

This clonotype was detected only once. The genes are TRBV10-1 and TRBJ2-1; the match to TRBD2 covers 7 bases. Trimming took 6 bases from V and 5 from J; bases not matched to a gene: 10. The CDR3 is 15 amino acids. The germline CDR1 and CDR2 sequences are WNHNN and SYGVQD (reference sequence). The CDR3 nucleotides are TGCGCCAGCAGAAAAGGAGCTAGCGGCAACAATGAGCAGTTCTTC. Amino acids: CASRKGASGNNEQFF.

The gene calls are TRBV7-9 and TRBJ2-7; 7 bases match TRBD1. V was clipped by 5 bases and J by 3 bases; unmatched bases: 7. CDR1 is SEHNR, CDR2 FQNEAQ, per germline (reference sequence). This CDR3 is 14 amino acids long. CDR3 in amino acids: CASSPRDSHYEQYF. The CDR3 bases are TGTGCCAGCAGCCCTAGGGACAGCCACTACGAGCAGTACTTC.

A word on this clonotype: A junction end diverges from the germline sequence, so it may reflect a read error. J is TRBJ1-1 and V is TRBV20-1; a possible D gene is TRBD1 (5 bases). Germline CDR1 and CDR2: DFQATT and SNEGSKA (reference sequence). The CDR3 has 13 amino acids. CDR3 region: CSAREGALTEAIF. DNA of the CDR3: TGCAGTGCTAGGGAAGGGGCGCTCACTGAAGCTATCTTT.

The rearrangement joins TRBV15 to TRBJ1-5, with 12 bases lining up with TRBD1. After removal of 9 bases from V and 6 bases from J, the junction contained 6 bases not matched to a gene. This CDR3 contains 14 residues. The germline V gene encodes CDR1 LNHNV and CDR2 YYDKDF (reference sequence). CDR3 sequence (DNA): TGTGCCACAAGGGGACAGGGGGCCGGTCAGCCCCAGCATTTT. This translates into CATRGQGAGQPQHF.

To note about this clonotype: A read error may account for a junction end that differs from germline. CDR3 DNA sequence: TGTGCCGGCAGCTTAGAAAGCGGGAGTTACAAGCAGTACTTC. Encoded protein: CAGSLESGSYKQYF. The chain carries TRBV7-6 and TRBJ2-7; 8 positions agree with TRBD2. The length of the CDR3 is 14 residues. Germline-derived CDR1 and CDR2 are SGHVS and FNYEAQ.

The table lists this clonotype with a few counts. The J gene is TRBJ1-6, the V gene TRBV7-9, with D uncertain. With 4 bases removed from V and 7 bases from J, the gap between germline ends came to 5 bases. CDR3 size: 12 residues. The germline CDR1 and CDR2 sequences are SEHNR and FQNEAQ (reference sequence). The CDR3 reads CASSSGNSPLHF. CDR3 DNA sequence: TGTGCCAGCAGCTCCGGAAATTCACCCCTCCACTTT.

The chain uses TRBV10-1 and TRBJ2-3; possible D gene TRBD2, 6 bases. This CDR3 contains 12 residues. Germline V gene lookup returns CDR1 WNHNN and CDR2 SYGVQD (reference sequence). Trimming took 4 bases from V and 5 from J, leaving 7 bases between them. The CDR3 is CASSVRGDTQYF. For the CDR3, the DNA is TGCGCCAGCAGTGTGCGGGGAGATACGCAGTATTTT.

This sequence joins TRBV5-4 and TRBJ1-2, with a possible D match to TRBD1 (6 bases). CDR1 and CDR2 (germline): SGHNT, YYREEE (reference sequence). Deletions cut 5 bases from V and 4 bases from J, with 21 bases between. This CDR3 has 16 amino acids. Here the CDR3 reads CASSDRCRRTIYGYTF. The CDR3, as DNA: TGTGCCAGCAGTGACAGGTGCCGACGCACTATCTATGGCTACACCTTC.

This clonotype occurred many times. The chain carries TRBV7-3 and TRBJ2-3; a possible D gene is TRBD1 (5 bases). Germline V gene data show CDR1 as SGHTA and CDR2 as FQGTGA. The CDR3 is 17 residues long. The V end was cut by 0 bases, the J end by 2 bases, with 15 bases between. CDR3 in DNA: TGTGCCAGCAGCTTAACCGCGACAGATGCTTCCACAGATACGCAGTATTTT. Amino acids: CASSLTATDASTDTQYF.

V and J are TRBV2 and TRBJ2-7; 12 nucleotides agree with TRBD2. The CDR3 is 12 amino acids. Germline CDR1 reads SNHLY; CDR2 reads FYNNEI. V gave up 5 bases and J gave up 12 bases; unmatched junction bases: 5. Written as DNA, the CDR3 is TGTGCCAGCAGTAAGACTAGCGGGAGTCGGTACTTC. Translation: CASSKTSGSRYF.

The chain is built from TRBV7-3 and TRBJ2-1; 7 nucleotides agree with TRBD2. This CDR3 is 17 amino acids long. Germline CDR1 and CDR2: SGHTA and FQGTGA. Trimming took 3 bases from V and 7 from J; bases not matched to a gene: 15. The CDR3 loop reads CASSFIPAGKIGNEQFF. As DNA, the CDR3 is TGTGCCAGCAGCTTCATCCCAGCGGGGAAAATTGGGAATGAGCAGTTCTTC.

This clonotype was seen a handful of times. The V call is TRBV5-4, the J call TRBJ1-2, with D unresolved. Germline-derived CDR1 and CDR2 are SGHNT and YYREEE (reference sequence). Trimming cost V 0 bases and J 8 bases, with 5 bases left between them. This CDR3 contains 11 residues. This chain's CDR3 is CASSLDGGYTF. The DNA for the CDR3 is TGTGCCAGCAGCTTGGATGGGGGCTACACCTTC.

This clonotype occurred many times. The chain joins TRBV4-1 to TRBJ1-1, with unresolved D. Germline V gene lookup returns CDR1 MGHRA and CDR2 YSYEKL. This CDR3 has 15 amino acids. The ends were cut back, 3 bases at V and 4 bases at J, with 15 bases in the middle. The CDR3, as DNA: TGCGCCAGCAGCCACTCACCGAGGGCGATCACTGAAGCTTTCTTT. This codes for CASSHSPRAITEAFF.

V and J are TRBV9 and TRBJ2-7, with 7 nucleotides matching TRBD1. The V gene end was trimmed by 6 bases and the J gene end by 5 bases; junction bases not matched to a gene: 5. The CDR3 covers 12 residues. The V gene's germline CDR1 is SGDLS and CDR2 YYNGEE. The CDR3 DNA reads TGTGCCAGCAAGGGGGCGAGGAACGAGCAGTACTTC. Translating it yields CASKGARNEQYF. Based on the CDR3 plus reference TRBV9 and TRBJ2-7, the full variable domain is DSGVTQTPKHLITATGQRVTLRCSPRSGDLSVYWYQQSLDQGLQFLIQYYNGEERAKGNILERFSAQQFPDLHSELNLSSLELGDSALYFCASKGARNEQYFGPGTRLTVT.

This clonotype has ten or more counts. The rearrangement joins TRBV5-8 to TRBJ1-1; 7 positions agree with TRBD1. Unmatched junction bases numbered 5, after V lost 1 base and J lost 5 bases. The CDR3 is 14 amino acids. Germline loops: CDR1 SGHTS, CDR2 YDEGEE. CDR3 in amino acids: CASSLWNRGTEAFF. CDR3 nucleotide sequence: TGTGCCAGCAGCTTGTGGAACAGGGGTACTGAAGCTTTCTTT.

CDR3 loop: CSARTSGGRETQYF. CDR3 nucleotide sequence: TGCAGTGCCAGGACTAGCGGGGGGAGGGAGACCCAGTACTTC. The V gene is TRBV20-1, the J gene TRBJ2-5; 14 nucleotides line up with TRBD2. This CDR3 contains 14 residues. With 6 bases clipped from V and 5 bases from J, the junction kept 5 bases outside the gene matches. CDR1 DFQATT and CDR2 SNEGSKA come from the germline V gene (reference sequence).

At least ten counts were recorded for this clonotype. The V call is TRBV4-1, the J call TRBJ2-3, with D perhaps matching TRBD1 (6 bases). Trimming cost V 2 bases and J 4 bases, with 13 bases left between them. The CDR3 loop spans 15 amino acids. Germline V gene sequence: CDR1 MGHRA, CDR2 YSYEKL. CDR3 sequence reads: CASSQFVGAADTQYF. The CDR3 region has the DNA TGCGCCAGCAGCCAATTCGTGGGGGCCGCAGATACGCAGTATTTT.

This clonotype was recorded many times. The rearrangement joins TRBV20-1 to TRBJ2-7; D possibly corresponds to TRBD2 (5 bases). The germline V gene has CDR1 DFQATT and CDR2 SNEGSKA (reference sequence). The CDR3 has 15 residues. The V end was cut by 0 bases, the J end by 5 bases, with 17 bases between. This chain's CDR3 is CSARDYGGSPDEQYF. The CDR3, as DNA: TGCAGTGCTAGAGATTATGGTGGGAGCCCCGACGAGCAGTACTTC.